The 21 T cell receptor beta chains presented below share a single source sample, sequenced in a study of T cell repertoires in cytomegalovirus infection. TCRdb redid the calling of the reads with MiXCR, one entry per CDR3 protein. The sample has about 260,000 distinct CDR3 sequences; roughly 13% are singletons. Sequenced sample: PBMCs. Receptors originate from a human donor in good health (CMV status not recorded). Some clones in this sample may be carry-over from other donors' samples.

The chain joins TRBV10-3 to TRBJ1-2; 9 nucleotides agree with TRBD1. Germline V lookup: CDR1 ENHRY, CDR2 SYGVKD. This CDR3 comprises 15 residues. The trim removed 0 bases at V and 6 bases at J, leaving 5 bases unmatched. CDR3 sequence (DNA): TGTGCCATCAGTGAGTCTGGGACAGGGTCCCATGGCTACACCTTC. This translates into CAISESGTGSHGYTF.

In this sample, this clonotype turned up many times. The chain is built from TRBV6-1 and TRBJ2-3; D gene ambiguous. This CDR3 region has 14 residues. CDR1 and CDR2 (germline): MNHNS, SASEGT. V dropped 6 bases and J dropped 2 bases, with 12 bases sitting between them. Written as DNA, the CDR3 is TGTGCCAGCAGCCCCGTTCGGTCCACAGATACGCAGTATTTT. The encoded protein is CASSPVRSTDTQYF.

This clonotype showed up just a few times. V and J are TRBV7-9 and TRBJ2-1; D not resolved. There are 14 residues in the CDR3. Germline V lookup: CDR1 SEHNR, CDR2 FQNEAQ (reference sequence). V dropped 1 base and J dropped 4 bases, with 8 bases sitting between them. The CDR3: CASSLVHVYNEQFF. The CDR3 DNA sequence: TGTGCCAGCAGCTTAGTTCACGTATACAATGAGCAGTTCTTC.

The chain joins TRBV27 to TRBJ1-5, with a weak D call TRBD1 (5 bases). The germline V gene has CDR1 MNHEY and CDR2 SMNVEV (reference sequence). This CDR3 contains 14 residues. Trimming took 4 bases from V and 2 from J, leaving 9 bases between them. This CDR3 is CASSSLTGNQPQHF. The CDR3 nucleotides read TGTGCCAGCAGTTCATTGACAGGCAATCAGCCCCAGCATTTT.

This clonotype was observed at least ten times. The V call is TRBV4-2, the J call TRBJ2-7; TRBD1 agrees at 7 bases. Germline CDR1 LGHNA, CDR2 YNFKEQ. The J segment lost 3 bases and the V segment lost 1 base, leaving 3 bases of the junction unmatched. The CDR3 is 14 amino acids. For the CDR3, the DNA is TGTGCCAGCAGCCAAGGGGGACAGAGCTACGAGCAGTACTTC. Translated, it gives CASSQGGQSYEQYF.

This clonotype appeared once. A read error may explain this, as a much larger clone is one base away. The V and J genes are TRBV5-1 and TRBJ1-2; possibly TRBD1 for D (6 bases). CDR3 length: 15 amino acids. The germline gives CDR1 SGHRS, CDR2 YFSETQ. Trimming cost V 4 bases and J 4 bases, with 17 bases left between them. The CDR3 DNA follows: TGCGCCAGCAGCCCGAGACAGGAGAGACCCTATGGCTACACCTTC. It specifies CASSPRQERPYGYTF.

This clonotype has a handful of counts. This sequence joins TRBV7-9 and TRBJ2-7, with unresolved D. Germline assignment: CDR1 SEHNR and CDR2 FQNEAQ (reference sequence). The CDR3 is 11 amino acids. Trimming shortened V by 8 bases and J by 6 bases, and 11 bases separated the two germline ends. The CDR3 nucleotides are TGTGCCAGCCGCCTAGGGCCCGAGCAGTACTTC. Amino acids: CASRLGPEQYF.

This clonotype has only a few counts. The chain has TRBV20-1 and TRBJ1-5, with D possibly TRBD1 on 5 matching bases. Germline assignment: CDR1 DFQATT and CDR2 SNEGSKA (reference sequence). The V gene lost 3 bases and the J gene lost 5 bases, with 14 bases spanning the gap. CDR3 length: 14 amino acids. The CDR3 nucleotides read TGCAGTGCTAGGTTGGGGCAAGGAGATCAGCCCCAGCATTTT. It yields the protein CSARLGQGDQPQHF.

This clonotype was detected ten times or more. This chain connects TRBV7-2 to TRBJ2-4; D may be TRBD1 (7 bases). The CDR3 sequence is 15 residues long. The germline V gene encodes CDR1 SGHTA and CDR2 FQGNSA. With 5 bases removed from V and 4 bases from J, the gap between germline ends came to 15 bases. CDR3 in DNA: TGTGCCAGCAGCCAGGCGGGACAGCCAAAAAACATTCAGTACTTC. Its protein is CASSQAGQPKNIQYF.

V usage is TRBV3-1 and J usage is TRBJ2-7, with D perhaps matching TRBD1 (6 bases). The length of the CDR3 is 15 residues. Trimming left V 4 bases short and J 2 bases short, with 15 bases between. The germline CDR1 and CDR2 sequences are LGHDT and YNNKEL (reference sequence). The CDR3: CASSRSGTRPYEQYF. CDR3 DNA: TGTGCCAGCAGCCGGTCCGGGACACGGCCCTACGAGCAGTACTTC.

This clonotype was observed many times. This chain connects TRBV7-2 to TRBJ2-7, with 7 bases that match TRBD1. J was trimmed by 0 bases and V by 1 base; bases with no gene match: 3. This CDR3 spans 15 amino acids. Germline-derived CDR1 and CDR2 are SGHTA and FQGNSA. The CDR3, as DNA: TGTGCCAGCAGCTTAGGTCCAGGGGGCTCCTACGAGCAGTACTTC. Translating it yields CASSLGPGGSYEQYF. The variable domain in full, with the rest retrieved from reference TRBV7-2 and TRBJ2-7, is GAGVSQSPSNKVTEKGKDVELRCDPISGHTALYWYRQSLGQGLEFLIYFQGNSAPDKSGLPSDRFSAERTGGSVSTLTIQRTQQEDSAVYLCASSLGPGGSYEQYFGPGTRLTVT.

The chain carries TRBV20-1 and TRBJ1-2; D not resolved. Germline lookup yields CDR1 DFQATT and CDR2 SNEGSKA (reference sequence). The CDR3 is made up of 11 amino acids. V shed 6 bases and J shed 5 bases, with 10 bases lying between them. CDR3 nucleotide sequence: TGCAGTGCAAGGGTGGGGTATGGCTACACCTTC. Amino acids: CSARVGYGYTF.

In this sample, this clonotype turned up many times. The chain links TRBV28 to TRBJ2-7; 11 nucleotides line up with TRBD1. V was clipped by 7 bases and J by 3 bases; unmatched bases: 5. The length of the CDR3 is 14 residues. The germline V gene has CDR1 MDHEN and CDR2 SYDVKM. CDR3 amino acids: CASTPGQGVYEQYF. Written as DNA, the CDR3 is TGTGCCAGCACCCCGGGACAGGGGGTCTACGAGCAGTACTTC.

This clonotype was picked up many times. The rearrangement joins TRBV12-3 or TRBV12-4 to TRBJ2-1; D could derive from TRBD1 or TRBD2 (5 bases each). The CDR3 extends over 13 amino acids. V shed 6 bases and J shed 10 bases, with 16 bases lying between them. CDR3 sequence (DNA): TGTGCCAGCAGCAGGGACCCCGGATGGGAGCAGTTCTTC. Translating gives CASSRDPGWEQFF.

Only a few counts were recorded for this clonotype. This chain links TRBV19 with TRBJ1-4, with a tentative D call TRBD1 (5 bases). Trimming removed 7 bases from V and 10 bases from J, with 19 bases in between. The CDR3 runs to 14 residues. CDR1 is LNHDA, CDR2 SQIVND, per germline (reference sequence). CDR3: CASTTTVGPGKLFF. The CDR3 bases are TGTGCCAGTACTACGACAGTTGGGCCCGGAAAACTGTTTTTT.

This clonotype was seen repeatedly, ten times or more. This chain uses TRBV5-4 with TRBJ2-7; 10 bases match TRBD2. The CDR3 consists of 16 residues. J lost 7 bases, V lost 4 bases, and 14 bases had no gene match. The germline gives CDR1 SGHNT, CDR2 YYREEE (reference sequence). The CDR3 DNA reads as TGTGCCAGCAGCCCGGGAGCAGCGGGAGGGCTGGGAGAGCAGTACTTC. This encodes CASSPGAAGGLGEQYF.

The sample holds many counts of this clonotype. The rearrangement joins TRBV12-3 or TRBV12-4 to TRBJ1-2; D is possibly TRBD1 (6 bases). The CDR3 contains 16 residues. The ends were cut back, 4 bases at V and 7 bases at J, with 22 bases in the middle. The CDR3 bases are TGTGCCAGCAGTTCAACGCGCCCTCAGGGGAGGTCTGGCTACACCTTC. Its translation: CASSSTRPQGRSGYTF.

In regard to this clonotype: A much larger clone sits a single nucleotide away, making a read error possible. This chain joins TRBV7-2 and TRBJ2-5; possibly TRBD2 for D (6 bases). The CDR3 runs to 15 residues. Trimming took 5 bases from V and 3 from J, leaving 16 bases between them. Germline V lookup: CDR1 SGHTA, CDR2 FQGNSA. This chain's CDR3 is CASSIPNGRKETQYF. CDR3 bases: TGTGCCAGCAGCATACCTAACGGGAGAAAAGAGACCCAGTACTTC.

This chain links TRBV6-2 or TRBV6-3 with TRBJ2-1, with D perhaps TRBD1 (5 bases). The CDR3 is 14 amino acids. CDR1 is MNHEY and CDR2 is SVGEGT in the germline V gene. Trimming took off 10 bases at V and 0 bases at J, with 13 bases between the two ends. This CDR3 is CAIRPTDSYNEQFF. In DNA form, the CDR3 reads TGTGCCATCCGACCGACAGACTCCTACAATGAGCAGTTCTTC.

This chain connects TRBV4-1 to TRBJ2-7, with D perhaps being TRBD1 or TRBD2 (5 bases each). Trimming shortened V by 3 bases and J by 2 bases, and 20 bases separated the two germline ends. The CDR3 is made up of 17 amino acids. Per germline, CDR1 MGHRA and CDR2 YSYEKL. CDR3 nucleotide sequence: TGCGCCAGCAGCCATTCCTGGACGGGACCAATTACCTACGAGCAGTACTTC. Translation gives CASSHSWTGPITYEQYF.

CDR3: CASSQDRAYNYGYTF. The CDR3 DNA is TGTGCCAGCAGCCAGGACAGGGCTTATAACTATGGCTACACCTTC. This chain connects TRBV5-4 to TRBJ1-2, with 8 bases lining up with TRBD1. Germline V CDR1 and CDR2: SGHNT, YYREEE (reference sequence). This CDR3 has 15 residues. J gave up 1 base and V 4 bases, and 6 bases lay outside the gene matches.